This T cell receptor beta chain was sequenced during a study of cytomegalovirus exposure and HLA in healthy donors. Study summary: In an early release, HLA-typed donors contributed about 80 million unique TCR sequences.

Amplification used 60 Vbeta primers and 13 Jbeta primers. Some clones are missing from TCRdb's copy, which holds only in-frame ones; the method was immunoSEQ multiplex PCR. The sample yields some 120,000 clones, under 90% seen once. The V gene's germline CDR1 is SGHVS and CDR2 FQNEAQ. CDR3 length: 15 residues. Unmatched junction bases numbered 10, after V lost 5 bases and J lost 7 bases. Turning to this clone: Its antigen is still unknown.

Study-wide results and limits: The investigators catalogued 150 or so TCR beta chains as cytomegalovirus-associated.

The donors gave bone marrow, and they were healthy. The source material was PBMCs. The gene calls are TRBV7-8 and TRBJ1-5; 8 bases match TRBD1. This TCR was recovered from a woman between 40 and 55 years old in good health and CMV-seropositive. The CDR3 region has the DNA TGTGCCAGCAGCGCAGGACAGGGAGATGGCCAGCCCCAGCATTTT. Translated, it gives CASSAGQGDGQPQHF.